This TCR beta chain was sequenced in a study of long-term antiretroviral therapy in people with HIV. Germline CDR1 is LNHNV and CDR2 is YYDKDF (reference sequence). This CDR3 has 17 amino acids. Unmatched junction bases numbered 4, after V lost 1 base and J lost 1 base. An immunoSEQ assay, version v3.0, was performed at survey level. The assay was immunoSEQ multiplex PCR, and TCRdb's table has in-frame clones only and misses some. The sample lists roughly 28,000 clones, 90% to 95% occurring once. This TCR was recovered from a man younger than 35 with HIV. This chain joins TRBV15 and TRBJ2-2, with 9 bases identical to TRBD1. The material was unsorted PBMCs, obtained 3.1 years after starting antiretroviral therapy. This CDR3 reads CATSRAQGQGNTGELFF. The DNA for the CDR3 is TGTGCCACCAGCAGAGCCCAGGGACAGGGGAACACCGGGGAGCTGTTTTTT.